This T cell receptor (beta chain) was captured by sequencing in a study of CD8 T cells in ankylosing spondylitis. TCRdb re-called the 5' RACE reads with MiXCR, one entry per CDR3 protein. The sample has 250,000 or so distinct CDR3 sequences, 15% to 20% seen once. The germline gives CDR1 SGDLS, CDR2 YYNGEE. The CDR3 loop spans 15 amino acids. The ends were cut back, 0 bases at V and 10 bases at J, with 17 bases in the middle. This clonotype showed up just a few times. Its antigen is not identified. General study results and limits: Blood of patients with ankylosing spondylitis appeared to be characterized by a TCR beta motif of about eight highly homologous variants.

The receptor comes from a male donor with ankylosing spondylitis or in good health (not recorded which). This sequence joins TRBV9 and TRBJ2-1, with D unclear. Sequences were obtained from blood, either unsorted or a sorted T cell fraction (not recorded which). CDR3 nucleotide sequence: TGTGCCAGCAGCGTAGAGGGCTGGGAAGAAGTCGAGCAGTTCTTC. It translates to CASSVEGWEEVEQFF.